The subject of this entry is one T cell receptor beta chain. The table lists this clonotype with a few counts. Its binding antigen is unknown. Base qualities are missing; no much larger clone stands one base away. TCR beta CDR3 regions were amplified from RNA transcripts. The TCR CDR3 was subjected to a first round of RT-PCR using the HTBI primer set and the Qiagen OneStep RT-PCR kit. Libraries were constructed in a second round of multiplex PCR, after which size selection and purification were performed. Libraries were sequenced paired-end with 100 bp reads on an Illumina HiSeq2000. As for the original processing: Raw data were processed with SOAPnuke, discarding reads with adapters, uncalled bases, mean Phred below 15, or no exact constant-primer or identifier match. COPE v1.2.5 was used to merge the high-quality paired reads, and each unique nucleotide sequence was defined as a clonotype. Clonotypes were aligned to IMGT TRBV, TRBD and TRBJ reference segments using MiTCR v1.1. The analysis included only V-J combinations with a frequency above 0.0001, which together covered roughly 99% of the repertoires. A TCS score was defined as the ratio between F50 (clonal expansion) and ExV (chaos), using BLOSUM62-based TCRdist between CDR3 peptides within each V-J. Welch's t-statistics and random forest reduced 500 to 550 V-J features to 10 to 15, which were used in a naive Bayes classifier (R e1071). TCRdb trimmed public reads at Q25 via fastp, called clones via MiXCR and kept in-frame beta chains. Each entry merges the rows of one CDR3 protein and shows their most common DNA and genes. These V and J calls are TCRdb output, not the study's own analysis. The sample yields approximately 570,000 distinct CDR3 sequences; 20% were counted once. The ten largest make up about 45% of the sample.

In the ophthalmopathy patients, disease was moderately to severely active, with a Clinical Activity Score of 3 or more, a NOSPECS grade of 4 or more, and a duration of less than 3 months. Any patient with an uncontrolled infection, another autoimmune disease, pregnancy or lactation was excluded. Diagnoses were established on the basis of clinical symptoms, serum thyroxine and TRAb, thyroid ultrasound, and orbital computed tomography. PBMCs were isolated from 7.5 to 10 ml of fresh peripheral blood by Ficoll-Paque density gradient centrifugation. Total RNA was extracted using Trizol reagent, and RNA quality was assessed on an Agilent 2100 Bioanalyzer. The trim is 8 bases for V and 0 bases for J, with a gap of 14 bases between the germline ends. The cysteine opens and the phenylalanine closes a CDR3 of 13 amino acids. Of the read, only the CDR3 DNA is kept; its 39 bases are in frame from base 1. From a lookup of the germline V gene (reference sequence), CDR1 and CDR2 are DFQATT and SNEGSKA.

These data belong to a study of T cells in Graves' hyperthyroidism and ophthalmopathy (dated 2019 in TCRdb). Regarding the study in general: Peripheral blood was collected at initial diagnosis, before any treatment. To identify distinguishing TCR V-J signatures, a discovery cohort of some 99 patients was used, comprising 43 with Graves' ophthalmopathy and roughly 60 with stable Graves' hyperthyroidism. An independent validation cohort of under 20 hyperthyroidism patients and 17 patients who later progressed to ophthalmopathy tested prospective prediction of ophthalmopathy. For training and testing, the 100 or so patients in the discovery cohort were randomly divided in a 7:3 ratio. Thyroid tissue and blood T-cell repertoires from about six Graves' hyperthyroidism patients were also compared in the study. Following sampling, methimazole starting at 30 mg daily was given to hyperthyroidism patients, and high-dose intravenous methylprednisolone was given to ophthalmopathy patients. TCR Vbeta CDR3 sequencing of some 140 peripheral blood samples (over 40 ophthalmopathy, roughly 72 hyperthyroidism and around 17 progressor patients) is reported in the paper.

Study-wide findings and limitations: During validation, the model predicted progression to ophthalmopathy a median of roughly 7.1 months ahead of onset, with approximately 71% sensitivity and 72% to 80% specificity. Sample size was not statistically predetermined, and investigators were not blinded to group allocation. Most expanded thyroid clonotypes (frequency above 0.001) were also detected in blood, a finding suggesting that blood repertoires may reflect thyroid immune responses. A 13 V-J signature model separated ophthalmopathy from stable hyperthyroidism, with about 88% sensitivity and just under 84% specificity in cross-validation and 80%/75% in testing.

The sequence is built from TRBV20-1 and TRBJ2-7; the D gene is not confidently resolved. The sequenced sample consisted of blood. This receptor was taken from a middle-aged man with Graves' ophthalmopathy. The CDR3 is CSFFETSSYEQYF. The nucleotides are TGCAGTTTCTTCGAAACGAGCTCCTACGAGCAGTACTTC.